A single T cell receptor (beta chain) is shown here with its context. Antigen unknown. The PCR used 60 Vbeta and 13 Jbeta primers. Data came from immunoSEQ multiplex PCR; TCRdb stores just in-frame clones and leaves some out. This sample has 150,000 or so clones; approximately 80% occur once, and the top ten carry roughly 9.3%. These donors counted as nominally healthy when sampled, but unrecorded immune exposures were likely. The CDR3 spans 14 residues. J lost 8 bases, V lost 5 bases, and 8 bases had no gene match. Germline V CDR1 and CDR2: SGHRS, YFSETQ. These data originate in a study of cytomegalovirus exposure and HLA in healthy donors. Whole-study results and caveats: Later analysis found that TCR beta chains associated with HLA were more clonally expanded than other, equally common chains. The study flagged around 150 TCR beta chains as cytomegalovirus-associated.

The chain combines TRBV5-1 with TRBJ1-4, with 8 bases lining up with TRBD1. This clonotype originated in a man aged 18 to 35 in good health and CMV-seropositive. The sample comprised PBMCs. CDR3 coding DNA: TGCGCCAGCAGAATCGGACAGGGTTCGGAAAAACTGTTTTTT. It is translated as CASRIGQGSEKLFF.